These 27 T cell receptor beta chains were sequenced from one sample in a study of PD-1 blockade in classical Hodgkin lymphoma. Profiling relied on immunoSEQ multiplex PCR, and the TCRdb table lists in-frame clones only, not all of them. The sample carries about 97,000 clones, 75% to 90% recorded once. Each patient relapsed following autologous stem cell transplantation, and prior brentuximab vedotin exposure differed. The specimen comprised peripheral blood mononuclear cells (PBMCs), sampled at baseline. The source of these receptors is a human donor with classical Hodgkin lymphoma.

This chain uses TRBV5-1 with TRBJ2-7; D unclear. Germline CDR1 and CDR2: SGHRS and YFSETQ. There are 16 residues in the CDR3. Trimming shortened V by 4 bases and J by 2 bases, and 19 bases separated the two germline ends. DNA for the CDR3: TGCGCCAGCAGCCCGAATTTGGGCACCCGACCCTACGAGCAGTACTTC. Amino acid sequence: CASSPNLGTRPYEQYF. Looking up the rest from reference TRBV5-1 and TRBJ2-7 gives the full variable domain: KAGVTQTPRYLIKTRGQQVTLSCSPISGHRSVSWYQQTPGQGLQFLFEYFSETQRNKGNFPGRFSGRQFSNSRSEMNVSTLELGDSALYLCASSPNLGTRPYEQYFGPGTRLTVT.

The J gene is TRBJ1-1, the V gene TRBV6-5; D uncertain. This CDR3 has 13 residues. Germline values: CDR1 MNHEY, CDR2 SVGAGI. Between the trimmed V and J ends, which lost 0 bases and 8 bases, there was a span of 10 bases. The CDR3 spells CASSYSTGWEAFF. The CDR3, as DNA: TGTGCCAGCAGTTACTCGACGGGATGGGAAGCTTTCTTT.

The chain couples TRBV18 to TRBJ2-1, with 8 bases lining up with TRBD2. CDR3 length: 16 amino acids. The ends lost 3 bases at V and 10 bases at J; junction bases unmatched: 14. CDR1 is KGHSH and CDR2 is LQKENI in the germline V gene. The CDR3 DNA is TGTGCCAGCTCACCGGTGGTAGGACTAGCTTCTTGGGAGCAGTTCTTC. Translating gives CASSPVVGLASWEQFF.

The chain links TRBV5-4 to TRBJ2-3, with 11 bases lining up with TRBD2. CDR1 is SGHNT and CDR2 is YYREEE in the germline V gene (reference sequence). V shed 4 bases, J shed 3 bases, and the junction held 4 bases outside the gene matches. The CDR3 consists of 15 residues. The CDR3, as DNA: TGTGCCAGCAGCCCCCGACTAGCGGGGACAGATACGCAGTATTTT. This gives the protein CASSPRLAGTDTQYF.

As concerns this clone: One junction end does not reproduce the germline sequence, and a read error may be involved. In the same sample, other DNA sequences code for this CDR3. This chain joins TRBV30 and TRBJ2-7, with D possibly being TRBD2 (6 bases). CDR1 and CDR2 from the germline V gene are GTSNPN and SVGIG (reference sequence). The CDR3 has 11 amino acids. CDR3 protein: CAWSLAYEQYF. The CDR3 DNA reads TGCGCCTGGAGCCTAGCGTACGAGCAGTACTTC.

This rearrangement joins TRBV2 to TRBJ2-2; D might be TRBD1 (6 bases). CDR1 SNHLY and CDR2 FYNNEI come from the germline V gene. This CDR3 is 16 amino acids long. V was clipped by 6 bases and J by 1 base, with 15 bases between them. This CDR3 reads CASSRNWGQNTGELFF. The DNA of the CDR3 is TGTGCCAGCAGCAGAAACTGGGGACAGAACACCGGGGAGCTGTTTTTT. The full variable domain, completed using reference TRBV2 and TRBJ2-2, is EPEVTQTPSHQVTQMGQEVILRCVPISNHLYFYWYRQILGQKVEFLVSFYNNEISEKSEIFDDQFSVERPDGSNFTLKIRSTKLEDSAMYFCASSRNWGQNTGELFFGEGSRLTVL.

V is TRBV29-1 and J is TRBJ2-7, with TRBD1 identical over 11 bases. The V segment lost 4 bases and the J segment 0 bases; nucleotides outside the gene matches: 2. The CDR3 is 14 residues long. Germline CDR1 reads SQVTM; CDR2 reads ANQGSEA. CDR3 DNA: TGCAGCGTTGCGGGACAGGGGGGCTCCTACGAGCAGTACTTC. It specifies CSVAGQGGSYEQYF.

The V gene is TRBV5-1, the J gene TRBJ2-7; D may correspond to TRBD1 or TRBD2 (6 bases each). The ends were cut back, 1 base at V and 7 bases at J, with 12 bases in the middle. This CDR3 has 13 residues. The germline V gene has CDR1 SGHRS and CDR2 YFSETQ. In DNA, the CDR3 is TGCGCCAGCAGCTTGATAGGGGGAGGAGAGCAGTACTTC. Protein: CASSLIGGGEQYF.

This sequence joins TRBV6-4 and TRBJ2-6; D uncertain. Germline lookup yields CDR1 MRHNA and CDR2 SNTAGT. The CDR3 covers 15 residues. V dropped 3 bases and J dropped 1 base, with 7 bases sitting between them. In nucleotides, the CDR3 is TGTGCCAGCAGTGAAGCAGTATCTGGGGCCAACGTCCTGACTTTC. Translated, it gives CASSEAVSGANVLTF.

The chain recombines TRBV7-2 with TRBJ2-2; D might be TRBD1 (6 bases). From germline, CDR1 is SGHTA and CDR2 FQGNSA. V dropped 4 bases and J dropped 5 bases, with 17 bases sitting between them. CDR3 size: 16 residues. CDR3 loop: CASSYFRGSRTGELFF. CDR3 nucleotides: TGTGCCAGCAGCTACTTCAGGGGCTCGAGGACCGGGGAGCTGTTTTTT.

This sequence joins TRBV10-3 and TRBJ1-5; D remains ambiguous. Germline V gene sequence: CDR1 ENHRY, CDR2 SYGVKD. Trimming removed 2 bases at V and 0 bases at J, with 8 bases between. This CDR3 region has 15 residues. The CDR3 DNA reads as TGTGCCATCAGTGAGCGCCAGATTAGCAATCAGCCCCAGCATTTT. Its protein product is CAISERQISNQPQHF.

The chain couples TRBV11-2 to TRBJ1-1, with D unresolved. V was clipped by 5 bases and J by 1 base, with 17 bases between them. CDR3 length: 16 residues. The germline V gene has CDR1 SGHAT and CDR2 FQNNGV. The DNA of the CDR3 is TGTGCCAGCAGCAACCCCCCGCTCAGTCCGAACACTGAAGCTTTCTTT. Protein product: CASSNPPLSPNTEAFF.

The CDR3 is CASSFGGGVEAFF. The CDR3 DNA sequence: TGCGCCAGCAGCTTTGGAGGGGGAGTCGAAGCTTTCTTT. The chain couples TRBV5-1 to TRBJ1-1, with a possible D match to TRBD1 (6 bases). Between the trimmed V and J ends, which lost 2 bases and 8 bases, there was a span of 13 bases. This CDR3 region has 13 residues. The germline V gene encodes CDR1 SGHRS and CDR2 YFSETQ. The full variable domain, with the rest looked up from reference TRBV5-1 and TRBJ1-1, is KAGVTQTPRYLIKTRGQQVTLSCSPISGHRSVSWYQQTPGQGLQFLFEYFSETQRNKGNFPGRFSGRQFSNSRSEMNVSTLELGDSALYLCASSFGGGVEAFFGQGTRLTVV.

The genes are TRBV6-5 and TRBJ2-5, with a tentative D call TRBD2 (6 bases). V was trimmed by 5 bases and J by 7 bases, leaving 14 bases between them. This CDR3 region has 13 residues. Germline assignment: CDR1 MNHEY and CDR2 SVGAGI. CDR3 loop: CASSPDMGGTQYF. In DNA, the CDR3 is TGTGCCAGCAGTCCCGACATGGGGGGGACCCAGTACTTC.

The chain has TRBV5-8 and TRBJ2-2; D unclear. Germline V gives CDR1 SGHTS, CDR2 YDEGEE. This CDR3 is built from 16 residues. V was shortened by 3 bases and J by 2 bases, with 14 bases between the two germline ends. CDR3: CASSWVFGVNTGELFF. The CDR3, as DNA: TGTGCCAGCAGCTGGGTGTTTGGGGTAAACACCGGGGAGCTGTTTTTT.

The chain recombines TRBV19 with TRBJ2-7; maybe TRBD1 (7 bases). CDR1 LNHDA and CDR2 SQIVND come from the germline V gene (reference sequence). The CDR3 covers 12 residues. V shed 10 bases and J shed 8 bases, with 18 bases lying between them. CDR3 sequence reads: CATSDREEQQYF. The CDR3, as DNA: TGTGCCACCTCTGACAGGGAGGAGCAGCAGTACTTC. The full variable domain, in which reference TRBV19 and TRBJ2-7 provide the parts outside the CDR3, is DGGITQSPKYLFRKEGQNVTLSCEQNLNHDAMYWYRQDPGQGLRLIYYSQIVNDFQKGDIAEGYSVSREKKESFPLTVTSAQKNPTAFYLCATSDREEQQYFGPGTRLTVT.

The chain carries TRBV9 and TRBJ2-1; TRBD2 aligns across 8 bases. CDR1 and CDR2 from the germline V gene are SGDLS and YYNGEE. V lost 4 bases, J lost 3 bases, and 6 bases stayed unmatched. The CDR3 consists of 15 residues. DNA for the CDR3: TGTGCCAGCAGCAGGTTAGCGGGAAACTACAATGAGCAGTTCTTC. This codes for CASSRLAGNYNEQFF.

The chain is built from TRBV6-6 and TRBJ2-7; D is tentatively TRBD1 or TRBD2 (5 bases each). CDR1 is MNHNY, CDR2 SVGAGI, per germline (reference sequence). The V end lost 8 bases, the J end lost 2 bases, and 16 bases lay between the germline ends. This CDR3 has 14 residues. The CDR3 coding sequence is TGTGCCAGCCGCGGTGGGGGAGTCCCCTACGAGCAGTACTTC. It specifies CASRGGGVPYEQYF.

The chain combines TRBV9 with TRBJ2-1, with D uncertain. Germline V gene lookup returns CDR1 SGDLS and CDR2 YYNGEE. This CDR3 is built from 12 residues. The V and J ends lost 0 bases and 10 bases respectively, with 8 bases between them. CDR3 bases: TGTGCCAGCAGCGTAGGTGACGGAGAGCAGTTCTTC. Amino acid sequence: CASSVGDGEQFF. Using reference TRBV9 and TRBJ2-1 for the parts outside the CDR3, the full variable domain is DSGVTQTPKHLITATGQRVTLRCSPRSGDLSVYWYQQSLDQGLQFLIQYYNGEERAKGNILERFSAQQFPDLHSELNLSSLELGDSALYFCASSVGDGEQFFGPGTRLTVL.

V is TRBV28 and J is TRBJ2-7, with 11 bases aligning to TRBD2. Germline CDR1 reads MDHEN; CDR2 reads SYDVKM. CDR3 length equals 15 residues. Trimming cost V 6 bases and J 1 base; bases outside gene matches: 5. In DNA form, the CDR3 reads TGTGCCAGCAGGGCATGGACTAGCGGGTCCTACGAGCAGTACTTC. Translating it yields CASRAWTSGSYEQYF.

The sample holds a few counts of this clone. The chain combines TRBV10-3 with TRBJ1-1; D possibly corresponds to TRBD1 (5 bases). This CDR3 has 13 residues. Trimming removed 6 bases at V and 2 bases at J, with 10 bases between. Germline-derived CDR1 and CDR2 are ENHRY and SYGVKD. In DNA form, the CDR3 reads TGTGCCATCAGAGTGACAGTCAACACTGAAGCTTTCTTT. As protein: CAIRVTVNTEAFF.

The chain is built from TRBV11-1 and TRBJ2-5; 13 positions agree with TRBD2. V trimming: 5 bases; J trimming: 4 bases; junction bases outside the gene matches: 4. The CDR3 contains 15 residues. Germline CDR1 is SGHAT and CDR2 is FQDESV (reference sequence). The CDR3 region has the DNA TGTGCCAGCAGCGCGCGGACTAGCGGGAGAGAGACCCAGTACTTC. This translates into CASSARTSGRETQYF.

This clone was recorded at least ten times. CDR3 sequence: CASSLEGPHNEQFF. DNA for the CDR3: TGCGCCAGCAGCTTGGAGGGGCCCCACAATGAGCAGTTCTTC. The chain combines TRBV5-1 with TRBJ2-1, with D tentatively TRBD1 (5 bases). Trimming pared 0 bases from V and 5 bases from J, leaving 9 bases between. Germline V gene sequence: CDR1 SGHRS, CDR2 YFSETQ. The CDR3 covers 14 residues. The variable domain in full, completed from reference TRBV5-1 and TRBJ2-1, reads KAGVTQTPRYLIKTRGQQVTLSCSPISGHRSVSWYQQTPGQGLQFLFEYFSETQRNKGNFPGRFSGRQFSNSRSEMNVSTLELGDSALYLCASSLEGPHNEQFFGPGTRLTVL.

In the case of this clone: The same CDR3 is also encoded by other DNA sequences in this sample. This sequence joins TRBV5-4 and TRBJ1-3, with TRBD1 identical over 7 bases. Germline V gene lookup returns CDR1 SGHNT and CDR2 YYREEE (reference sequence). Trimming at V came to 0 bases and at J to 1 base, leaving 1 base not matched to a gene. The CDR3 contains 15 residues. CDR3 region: CASSLDRGSGNTIYF. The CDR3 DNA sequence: TGTGCCAGCAGCTTGGACAGGGGTTCTGGAAACACCATATATTTT. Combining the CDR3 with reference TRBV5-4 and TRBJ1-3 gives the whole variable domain ETGVTQSPTHLIKTRGQQVTLRCSSQSGHNTVSWYQQALGQGPQFIFQYYREEENGRGNFPPRFSGLQFPNYSSELNVNALELDDSALYLCASSLDRGSGNTIYFGEGSWLTVV.

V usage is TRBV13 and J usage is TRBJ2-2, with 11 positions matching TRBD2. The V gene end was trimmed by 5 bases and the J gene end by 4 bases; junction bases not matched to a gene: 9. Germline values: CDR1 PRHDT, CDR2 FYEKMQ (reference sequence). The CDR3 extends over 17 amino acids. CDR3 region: CASSVVAGGPSTGELFF. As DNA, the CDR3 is TGTGCCAGCAGCGTAGTAGCGGGAGGGCCCTCCACCGGGGAGCTGTTTTTT.

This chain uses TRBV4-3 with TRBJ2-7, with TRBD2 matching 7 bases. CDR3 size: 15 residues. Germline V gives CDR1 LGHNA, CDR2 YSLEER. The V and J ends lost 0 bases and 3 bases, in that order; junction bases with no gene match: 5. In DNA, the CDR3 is TGCGCCAGCAGCCAAGAGAACGGGAGGCACTACGAGCAGTACTTC. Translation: CASSQENGRHYEQYF.

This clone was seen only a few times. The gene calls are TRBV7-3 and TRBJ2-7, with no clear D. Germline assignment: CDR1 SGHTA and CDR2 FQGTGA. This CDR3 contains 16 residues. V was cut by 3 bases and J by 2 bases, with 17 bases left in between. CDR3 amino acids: CASSFGSPEATYEQYF. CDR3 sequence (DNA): TGTGCCAGCAGCTTTGGGTCGCCGGAAGCAACCTACGAGCAGTACTTC.